The 30 T cell receptor beta chains given below trace back to one sample, sequenced in a study of blood T cell repertoires in COVID-19. Measured with immunoSEQ multiplex PCR; TCRdb has only the in-frame clones, and not every one. The repertoire consists of about 160,000 clones, with 92% occurring once and the leading ten covering nearly 5%. The sequencing sample was made of peripheral blood. The source of these receptors is a man aged 25-45 years with COVID-19, enrolled during active disease.

This clone has a single count. The genes are TRBV19 and TRBJ1-4; D is unresolved. The CDR3 runs 13 residues. Trimming took 9 bases from V and 4 from J, leaving 12 bases between them. CDR1 is LNHDA and CDR2 is SQIVND in the germline V gene (reference sequence). DNA of the CDR3: TGTGCCAGCAGGAAGAGTAATAATGAAAAACTGTTTTTT. This sequence encodes CASRKSNNEKLFF.

The rearrangement links TRBV3-1 (or the pseudogene TRBV3-2) to TRBJ2-5; possible D gene TRBD2, 5 bases. This CDR3 spans 16 amino acids. Per germline, CDR1 LGHDT and CDR2 YNNKEL (reference sequence). The ends were cut back, 5 bases at V and 2 bases at J, with 18 bases in the middle. CDR3 DNA sequence: TGTGCCAGCAGCGGCCCCGGACTTGGGTTTCAAGAGACCCAGTACTTC. Protein product: CASSGPGLGFQETQYF.

In the case of this clone: Other nucleotide sequences in the sample specify the same CDR3. The gene calls are TRBV7-2 and TRBJ1-2; D not resolved. With 0 bases removed from V and 2 bases from J, the gap between germline ends came to 7 bases. CDR1 and CDR2 from the germline V gene are SGHTA and FQGNSA. CDR3 length equals 14 residues. CDR3 sequence: CASSLAGGNYGYTF. CDR3 bases: TGTGCCAGCAGCTTAGCAGGAGGGAACTATGGCTACACCTTC.

This sequence joins TRBV4-2 and TRBJ1-2, with a weak D call TRBD1 (5 bases). V shed 4 bases and J shed 2 bases, with 14 bases lying between them. Germline V lookup: CDR1 LGHNA, CDR2 YNFKEQ. The CDR3 runs 15 residues. CDR3 DNA: TGTGCCAGCAGCCCAGCACAGGTAATGAACTATGGCTACACCTTC. Encoded protein: CASSPAQVMNYGYTF.

This chain joins TRBV11-3 and TRBJ2-1, with a tentative D call TRBD2 (5 bases). This CDR3 has 16 residues. V was pared by 5 bases and J by 7 bases, with 21 bases between. Germline-derived CDR1 and CDR2 are SGHNT and YENEEA. CDR3 loop: CASSRAVAGGGNEQFF. The CDR3 DNA reads as TGTGCCAGCAGCCGCGCTGTAGCCGGCGGCGGGAATGAGCAGTTCTTC.

This chain uses TRBV3-1 (or the pseudogene TRBV3-2) with TRBJ1-1; D is unclear. CDR3 size: 12 residues. Trimming cost V 2 bases and J 7 bases, with 8 bases left between them. Germline-derived CDR1 and CDR2 are LGHDT and YNNKEL (reference sequence). The CDR3 sequence: CASSQSYSEAFF. The DNA for the CDR3 is TGTGCCAGCAGCCAAAGTTACAGTGAAGCTTTCTTT.

This chain uses TRBV29-1 with TRBJ1-2, with 8 nucleotides matching TRBD1. Germline V gene data show CDR1 as SQVTM and CDR2 as ANQGSEA. The ends lost 0 bases at V and 4 bases at J; junction bases unmatched: 4. The CDR3 is made up of 14 amino acids. This CDR3 reads CSVEDPGQVYGYTF. The DNA of the CDR3 is TGCAGCGTTGAAGATCCGGGACAGGTCTATGGCTACACCTTC. Combining the CDR3 with reference TRBV29-1 and TRBJ1-2 gives the whole variable domain SAVISQKPSRDICQRGTSLTIQCQVDSQVTMMFWYRQQPGQSLTLIATANQGSEATYESGFVIDKFPISRPNLTFSTLTVSNMSPEDSSIYLCSVEDPGQVYGYTFGSGTRLTVV.

On this clone: A read error may account for a junction end that differs from germline. The chain joins TRBV3-1 (or the pseudogene TRBV3-2) to TRBJ2-7; D is ambiguous. Germline CDR1 LGHDT, CDR2 YNNKEL (reference sequence). The CDR3 is 13 amino acids. This CDR3 reads CASSQDPSDEQYF. In DNA form, the CDR3 reads TGTGCCAGCAGCCAAGATCCCTCCGACGAGCAGTACTTC.

This clone is a singleton in its sample. The J gene is TRBJ1-1, the V gene TRBV5-1, with TRBD1 identical over 10 bases. The J segment lost 7 bases and the V segment lost 4 bases, leaving 7 bases of the junction unmatched. Germline loops: CDR1 SGHRS, CDR2 YFSETQ. CDR3 length: 14 amino acids. The CDR3 protein is CASSAVGQGYEAFF. The CDR3 DNA reads TGCGCCAGCAGCGCCGTGGGACAGGGGTATGAAGCTTTCTTT.

V and J are TRBV5-1 and TRBJ2-7; D perhaps matches TRBD1 (6 bases). V dropped 0 bases and J dropped 4 bases, with 14 bases sitting between them. This CDR3 has 15 amino acids. Germline V gene data show CDR1 as SGHRS and CDR2 as YFSETQ. The CDR3 reads CASSLEQGLMYEQYF. In DNA form, the CDR3 reads TGCGCCAGCAGCTTGGAACAGGGTCTAATGTACGAGCAGTACTTC.

In regard to this clone: The same CDR3 arises from other DNA sequences in this sample as well. V usage is TRBV7-3 and J usage is TRBJ1-1; D ambiguous. Trimming shortened V by 0 bases and J by 2 bases, and 7 bases separated the two germline ends. This CDR3 contains 14 residues. Germline V gene data show CDR1 as SGHTA and CDR2 as FQGTGA. The CDR3 sequence: CASSLTGGNTEAFF. The CDR3, as DNA: TGTGCCAGCAGCTTAACGGGAGGAAACACTGAAGCTTTCTTT.

The V gene is TRBV7-2, the J gene TRBJ2-7; TRBD2 aligns across 11 bases. V dropped 1 base and J dropped 5; count of bases not matched to a gene: 4. Germline CDR1 and CDR2: SGHTA and FQGNSA. There are 15 residues in the CDR3. The CDR3 region is CASSLGVSGRDEQYF. The CDR3 DNA reads as TGTGCCAGCAGCTTAGGCGTTAGCGGGAGGGACGAGCAGTACTTC.

V is TRBV5-1 and J is TRBJ2-1, with a possible D match to TRBD1 (6 bases). The CDR3 totals 18 residues. The ends were cut back, 2 bases at V and 0 bases at J, with 18 bases in the middle. Looked up from germline, CDR1 is SGHRS and CDR2 is YFSETQ. CDR3 region: CASSLQGAGFISYNEQFF. The CDR3 region has the DNA TGCGCCAGCAGCTTACAGGGCGCCGGGTTTATCTCCTACAATGAGCAGTTCTTC.

This clone was seen a few times. The rearrangement links TRBV6-1 to TRBJ1-1; D remains unclear. Trimming took off 2 bases at V and 1 base at J, with 8 bases between the two ends. The germline CDR1 and CDR2 sequences are MNHNS and SASEGT. CDR3 length: 14 residues. The CDR3 DNA sequence: TGTGCCAGCAGTGAATTGAACAGGAACACTGAAGCTTTCTTT. As protein: CASSELNRNTEAFF.

The chain couples TRBV24-1 to TRBJ1-2; a possible D gene is TRBD1 (6 bases). V dropped 3 bases and J dropped 9 bases, with 10 bases sitting between them. This CDR3 is 12 amino acids long. Germline V lookup: CDR1 KGHDR, CDR2 SFDVKD. The CDR3: CATSDDDRRYTF. The CDR3 region has the DNA TGTGCCACCAGTGATGATGACAGGCGCTACACCTTC.

V is TRBV7-2 and J is TRBJ1-4, with D uncertain. Germline values: CDR1 SGHTA, CDR2 FQGNSA. This CDR3 contains 16 residues. Trimming shortened V by 0 bases and J by 7 bases, and 15 bases separated the two germline ends. CDR3 sequence (DNA): TGTGCCAGCAGCTTAGCGAGTCCGGGGAAGAGTGAAAAACTGTTTTTT. Its protein product is CASSLASPGKSEKLFF.

The V gene is TRBV12-3 or TRBV12-4, the J gene TRBJ1-5; unclear D gene. This CDR3 region has 13 residues. V dropped 6 bases and J dropped 0 bases, with 6 bases sitting between them. The CDR3: CASRGDSNQPQHF. The CDR3 bases are TGTGCCAGCAGGGGAGATAGCAATCAGCCCCAGCATTTT.

This clone came up a few times. The rearrangement links TRBV29-1 to TRBJ2-1, with 12 bases aligning to TRBD2. With V trimmed by 4 bases and J by 1 base, 8 bases remained unmatched. The CDR3 totals 17 residues. Germline V lookup: CDR1 SQVTM, CDR2 ANQGSEA. CDR3 amino acids: CSVALAGGRGSYNEQFF. CDR3 coding DNA: TGCAGCGTTGCACTAGCGGGAGGACGAGGTTCCTACAATGAGCAGTTCTTC.

CDR3 bases: TGTGCCAGCACCCCAGCAGATACGCAGTATTTT. As protein: CASTPADTQYF. V is TRBV12-3 or TRBV12-4 and J is TRBJ2-3; no clear D. The CDR3 length is 11 residues. Trimming removed 7 bases from V and 4 bases from J, with 6 bases in between.

V and J are TRBV19 and TRBJ2-3; D gene uncertain. V lost 1 base and J 1 base, leaving 21 bases between the germline ends. Germline V CDR1 and CDR2: LNHDA, SQIVND (reference sequence). The CDR3 totals 19 residues. As DNA, the CDR3 is TGTGCCAGTAGTATAGGTCGAGCGAGACGGATCTTCGGCACAGATACGCAGTATTTT. Translated, it gives CASSIGRARRIFGTDTQYF.

This clone was observed a single time. In nucleotides, the CDR3 is TGTGCCACCAGTGATTCCAGAAACACCATATATTTT. Its translation is CATSDSRNTIYF. The chain has TRBV24-1 and TRBJ1-3; no clear D gene. Trimming removed 2 bases from V and 5 bases from J, with 3 bases in between. This CDR3 is 12 amino acids long. Germline-derived CDR1 and CDR2 are KGHDR and SFDVKD.

The chain uses TRBV6-5 and TRBJ2-5; maybe TRBD1 (5 bases). Germline-derived CDR1 and CDR2 are MNHEY and SVGAGI. The CDR3 is 14 amino acids. The germline V and J ends were trimmed by 2 bases and 1 base, with 8 bases remaining between them. The DNA for the CDR3 is TGTGCCAGCAGTTACGTAGGGGTCCAAGAGACCCAGTACTTC. Protein: CASSYVGVQETQYF.

This chain uses TRBV7-2 with TRBJ2-3, with TRBD1 identical over 10 bases. Germline V gives CDR1 SGHTA, CDR2 FQGNSA. The CDR3 has 17 amino acids. After removal of 0 bases from V and 5 bases from J, the junction contained 8 bases not matched to a gene. The CDR3 coding sequence is TGTGCCAGCAGCTTAGCGGGTCGGACAGGGGGGCTAGATACGCAGTATTTT. Its translation: CASSLAGRTGGLDTQYF.

V gene TRBV5-1 combines with J gene TRBJ1-4; no clear D gene. This CDR3 region has 13 residues. Germline lookup yields CDR1 SGHRS and CDR2 YFSETQ. V was pared by 0 bases and J by 5 bases, with 5 bases between. This chain's CDR3 is CASSLGRNEKLFF. CDR3 DNA: TGCGCCAGCAGCTTGGGTAGAAATGAAAAACTGTTTTTT.

This clone has a handful of counts. The J gene is TRBJ2-3, the V gene TRBV11-3; 15 positions agree with TRBD2. The V segment lost 5 bases and the J segment 0 bases; nucleotides outside the gene matches: 9. The CDR3 loop spans 19 amino acids. In germline, CDR1 is SGHNT, CDR2 YENEEA. CDR3 loop: CASSLPGLAGGYSTDTQYF. The CDR3 nucleotides are TGTGCCAGCAGCCTACCGGGACTAGCGGGGGGATATAGCACAGATACGCAGTATTTT.

V is TRBV24-1 and J is TRBJ1-5, with TRBD1 matching 10 bases. V was clipped by 3 bases and J by 6 bases; unmatched bases: 7. The CDR3 has 16 amino acids. Germline-derived CDR1 and CDR2 are KGHDR and SFDVKD. This chain's CDR3 is CATSDPRTGGIQPQHF. CDR3 bases: TGTGCCACCAGTGATCCGAGGACAGGGGGAATTCAGCCCCAGCATTTT.

Regarding this clone: Other DNA sequences of this sample code for an identical CDR3. V gene TRBV18 combines with J gene TRBJ2-7; D not resolved. The germline V gene has CDR1 KGHSH and CDR2 LQKENI. V shed 0 bases and J shed 0 bases, with 3 bases lying between them. This CDR3 has 13 amino acids. The DNA for the CDR3 is TGTGCCAGCTCACCACCGAGCTCCTACGAGCAGTACTTC. This codes for CASSPPSSYEQYF.

The genes are TRBV10-3 and TRBJ1-2, with D perhaps TRBD1 (6 bases). The CDR3 runs to 14 residues. Germline V gene sequence: CDR1 ENHRY, CDR2 SYGVKD. V was shortened by 7 bases and J by 3 bases, with 15 bases between the two germline ends. The CDR3 coding sequence is TGTGCCATCACCCGGGGGGGGGCGGACTATGGCTACACCTTC. Residues: CAITRGGADYGYTF.

The chain joins TRBV2 to TRBJ1-2; no clear D gene. Trimming removed 3 bases at V and 4 bases at J, with 18 bases between. CDR1 is SNHLY, CDR2 FYNNEI, per germline. CDR3 length: 16 amino acids. The DNA for the CDR3 is TGTGCCAGCAGTGAGAGCTTGCCTAAACAGTCCTATGGCTACACCTTC. It specifies CASSESLPKQSYGYTF.

V and J are TRBV19 and TRBJ1-5; 9 bases fit TRBD1. The J segment lost 4 bases and the V segment lost 7 bases, leaving 8 bases of the junction unmatched. The CDR3 sequence is 15 residues long. CDR1 is LNHDA, CDR2 SQIVND, per germline (reference sequence). CDR3 residues: CASTPGQGWNQPQHF. In DNA form, the CDR3 reads TGTGCCAGTACTCCGGGACAGGGATGGAATCAGCCCCAGCATTTT.